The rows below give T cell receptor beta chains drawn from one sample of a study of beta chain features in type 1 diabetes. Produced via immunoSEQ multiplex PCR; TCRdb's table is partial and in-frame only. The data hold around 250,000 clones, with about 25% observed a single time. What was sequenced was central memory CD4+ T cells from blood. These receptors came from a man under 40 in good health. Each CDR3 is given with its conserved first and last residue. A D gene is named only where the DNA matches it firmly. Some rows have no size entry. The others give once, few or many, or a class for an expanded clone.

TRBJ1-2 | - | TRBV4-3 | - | CASSPQEKYGYTF | TGCGCCAGCAGCCCCCAGGAAAAGTATGGCTACACCTTC
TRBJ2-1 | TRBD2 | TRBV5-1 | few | CASGAGDFYNEQFF | TGCGCCAGCGGAGCGGGGGACTTCTACAATGAGCAGTTCTTC
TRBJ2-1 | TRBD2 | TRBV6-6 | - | CASSYPRAGTGNEQFF | TGTGCCAGCAGTTACCCGAGAGCGGGAACGGGGAATGAGCAGTTCTTC
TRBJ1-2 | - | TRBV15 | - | CATSPGMTYGYTF | TGTGCCACCAGCCCAGGAATGACATATGGCTACACCTTC
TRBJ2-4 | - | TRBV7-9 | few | CASSSVWGIQYF | TGTGCCAGCAGCTCCGTTTGGGGGATTCAGTACTTC
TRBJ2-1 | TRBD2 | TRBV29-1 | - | CSAPGLADHNEQFF | TGCAGCGCACCGGGACTAGCGGACCACAATGAGCAGTTCTTC
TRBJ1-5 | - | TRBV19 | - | CASWWGPSNQPQHF | TGTGCCAGTTGGTGGGGGCCGAGCAATCAGCCCCAGCATTTT
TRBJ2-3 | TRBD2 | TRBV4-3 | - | CASSQSPTQSGRATDTQYF | TGCGCCAGCAGCCAATCCCCAACCCAAAGCGGGAGAGCTACAGATACGCAGTATTTT
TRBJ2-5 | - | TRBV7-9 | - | CSSSLPRTSQETQYF | TGTTCCAGCAGCTTACCCCGGACCTCCCAAGAGACCCAGTACTTC
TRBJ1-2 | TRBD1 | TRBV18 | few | CASSPIGQGDGYTF | TGTGCCAGCTCACCAATAGGACAGGGAGATGGCTACACCTTC
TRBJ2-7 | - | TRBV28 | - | CASSSQVGNEQYF | TGTGCCAGCAGTTCCCAAGTGGGGAACGAGCAGTACTTC
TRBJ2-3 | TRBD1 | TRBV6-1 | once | CASSGGTGIRTQYF | TGTGCCAGCAGTGGCGGGACAGGGATCCGTACGCAGTATTTT
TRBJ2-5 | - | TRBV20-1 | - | CSARPQETQYF | TGCAGTGCTCGACCTCAAGAGACCCAGTACTTC
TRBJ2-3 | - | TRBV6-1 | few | CASTPGGPTDTQYF | TGTGCCAGCACCCCCGGGGGTCCTACAGATACGCAGTATTTT
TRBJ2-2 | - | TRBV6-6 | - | CASSTGELFF | TGTGCCAGCAGCACCGGGGAGCTGTTTTTT
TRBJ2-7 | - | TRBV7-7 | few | CASSLHGVDEQYF | TGTGCCAGCAGCCTCCACGGGGTAGACGAGCAGTACTTC
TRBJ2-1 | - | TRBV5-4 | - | CASSPSANVGEQFF | TGTGCCAGCAGCCCCTCGGCCAACGTAGGGGAGCAGTTCTTC
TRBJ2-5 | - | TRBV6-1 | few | CATGPRSGTQYF | TGTGCCACCGGGCCCCGGTCGGGGACCCAGTACTTC
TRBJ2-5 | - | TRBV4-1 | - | CASSSRRTETQYF | TGCGCCAGCAGCTCTCGTCGGACAGAGACCCAGTACTTC
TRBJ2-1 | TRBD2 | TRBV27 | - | CASSRAEGSGRYNEQFF | TGTGCCAGCAGTCGCGCCGAGGGTAGCGGGAGGTACAATGAGCAGTTCTTC
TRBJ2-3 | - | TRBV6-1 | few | CASSPIAGASDTQYF | TGTGCCAGCAGTCCTATCGCGGGGGCTTCAGATACGCAGTATTTT
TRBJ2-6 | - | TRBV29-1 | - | CSVRVAGANVLTF | TGCAGCGTTAGGGTAGCGGGGGCCAACGTCCTGACTTTC
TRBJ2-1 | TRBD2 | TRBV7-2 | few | CASTPGLAFNEQFF | TGTGCCAGCACCCCGGGACTAGCTTTCAATGAGCAGTTCTTC
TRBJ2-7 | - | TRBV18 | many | CASSPPGSSYEQYF | TGTGCCAGCTCACCACCAGGGAGCTCCTACGAGCAGTACTTC
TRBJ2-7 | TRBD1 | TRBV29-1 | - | CSGGQGSHEQYF | TGCAGCGGGGGACAGGGAAGCCACGAGCAGTACTTC